This TCR beta chain was observed in a study of shared clonotypes between healthy human individuals (dated by TCRdb to the early 2020s). For the wider study: The cohort included a few men and two women between 18 and 49 years of age. For each donor, three plates each were used for CD4 naive and CD4 memory, two plates were used for CD8 naive, and one plate was used for CD8 memory. To estimate repertoire size and how much clonotypes are shared between individuals, the study performed deep sequencing of blood TCR repertoires from about 5 healthy adults. To increase sequencing depth and limit assay-specific biases, different laboratories used diverse techniques to prepare libraries and sequence TCR repertoires. Between about 0.9 and 9 billion PBMCs per donor were obtained by leukapheresis.

As to this clone: The specificity of this receptor is unknown. Qualities for individual bases were not recorded, and no much larger clone is one base off.

Using the deep immunoSEQ assay, multiplex PCR amplified TCR CDR3 regions from genomic DNA. Genomic DNA extracted from each cell subset was distributed evenly over all wells of several immunoSEQ 96-well plates, and each plate served as one replicate. For sorted subsets, 150 to 250 ng of genomic DNA, equivalent to some 30,000 T cell genomes, went into each replicate PCR. Purified libraries were quantified with a Qubit 3.0 fluorometer, sized on a Bioanalyzer 2100, and re-quantified with the KAPA Library Quantification kit. Every immunoSEQ 96-well plate was sequenced on a separate single-read 150-cycle Illumina NextSeq 550 flow cell. The authors' analysis ran thus. Because the immunoSEQ output held only junctional sequences and lacked quality scores, the filtering could not match the filtering applied to full-length reads. Sequences were annotated with PyIR, a Python wrapper for IgBLAST v1.9, using IMGT germline references to assign V/J genes and CDR3. Reads were removed for weak V/J assignments (E-value above 1e-6), missing CDR3, stop codons, out-of-frame junctions, or ambiguous translated residues. A V3J clonotype was defined by an identical inferred V gene, J gene, and CDR3 amino acid sequence. To compute the percentage overlap between repertoires, the number of shared unique clonotypes was divided by the size of the smaller repertoire. Repertoire richness was assessed with RTK rarefaction, the Chao1 estimator, and Recon v2.1 estimates of unobserved clonotypes. For all TCRbeta clonotypes obtained by the gDNA method from a handful of donors, generation probabilities were computed with OLGA. What TCRdb holds here is the immuneACCESS table cut down to in-frame rearrangements. Part of the clones is not present; checked against another copy, under half of the missing clones reflect an unresolved V gene, and the others are unexplained. V and J calls and clone size come straight from that table; D and trimming were deduced from the DNA. This sample is represented by more than 900,000 clones; around three quarters of them were singletons. The ten largest clones take up 0.55% to 0.7% of the sample.

The paper's findings and limits, for the study overall: Sampling was limited to blood, and TCR repertoires in tissue likely differ from TCR repertoires in blood. When several donors were compared, the shared fraction of clonotypes was about 5% for naive CD4, over 3% for naive CD8, 2% to 2.5% for memory CD4, and 0.3% to 0.5% for memory CD8. Clonotypes shared by all four sorted-subset donors showed higher generation probabilities than non-shared clonotypes. The genetic and exposure-history diversity represented was limited by the small number of donors. Even with the large sequencing depth, rarefaction of the sorted-subset datasets indicated that sequencing was incomplete. Estimated clonotype richness was generally larger for naive than for memory subsets. Pairwise subsampling indicated that sequencing depth was expected to affect the degree of clonotype sharing among donors.

The donors were healthy, HIV-negative adults who had no recently reported acute infections or vaccinations. Every donor was a Caucasian adult living in Nashville, Tennessee, USA. CD4+ T cells were enriched by magnetic negative selection; naive cells were then positively selected on CD45RA, and the negative fraction formed the memory subset. Blood was obtained by leukapheresis, after which PBMCs were separated by Ficoll-Histopaque density gradient centrifugation and cryopreserved in liquid nitrogen vapor phase. Analytical flow cytometry was used to check the purity and quantity of each magnetically sorted T cell population. Genomic DNA was isolated from each sorted fraction and quantified by UV absorbance on a Nanodrop 2000c. The receptor was isolated from a man younger than 30 in good health. Some clones in this sample may be carry-over from other donors' samples. The material sequenced was memory CD4+ T cells from PBMCs. The intended sense of this specimen's cell subset or site label: CD45RA-negative fraction.

The nucleotides read TGTGCCAGCAGTTACGACCCCTCGTCCGAGCAGTTCTTC. Translated, it reads CASSYDPSSEQFF. The sequence is built from TRBV6-5 and TRBJ2-1; no D segment can be confidently identified. The CDR3 goes from the cysteine to the phenylalanine over 13 residues. CDR3 DNA only is kept here, 39 bases in frame from base 1. The germline V gene sets CDR1 to MNHEY and CDR2 to SVGAGI. A distance of 12 bases separates the germline ends of V and J, which lose 2 bases and 10 bases respectively.